One and the same sample provided the 9 T cell receptor beta chains below, sequenced in a study of blood T cell repertoires in COVID-19. Produced via immunoSEQ multiplex PCR; TCRdb's table is partial and in-frame only. The top ten hold roughly 0.87% of the sample, which has some 450,000 clones, roughly 90% seen once. Sequenced: peripheral blood. The receptor set was obtained from a man in his late teens or twenties with COVID-19, enrolled during active disease.

This rearrangement joins TRBV2 to TRBJ1-3; 7 bases are shared with TRBD1. After removal of 7 bases from V and 5 bases from J, the junction contained 8 bases not matched to a gene. This CDR3 is 14 amino acids long. CDR1 and CDR2 from the germline V gene are SNHLY and FYNNEI. The CDR3 DNA reads TGTGCCAGCACCTGGACAGGCCTACGAAACACCATATATTTT. The encoded protein is CASTWTGLRNTIYF.

This clone was counted many times. The chain joins TRBV10-2 to TRBJ2-1; TRBD2 agrees at 8 bases. J lost 9 bases, V lost 5 bases, and 12 bases had no gene match. CDR3 length equals 15 residues. The germline V gene encodes CDR1 WSHSY and CDR2 SAAADI. The CDR3 spells CASSPTSVEYGEQFF. The CDR3 DNA follows: TGCGCCAGCAGTCCGACTAGCGTCGAGTATGGTGAGCAGTTCTTC.

This sequence joins TRBV6-5 and TRBJ1-5; a possible D gene is TRBD1 (5 bases). Trimming removed 6 bases at V and 4 bases at J, with 10 bases between. The CDR3 runs 13 residues. Looked up from germline, CDR1 is MNHEY and CDR2 is SVGAGI. The CDR3 DNA reads as TGTGCCAGCAGACCGGGGGGAAATCAGCCCCAGCATTTT. As protein: CASRPGGNQPQHF.

The V gene is TRBV14, the J gene TRBJ2-3; D is unresolved. This CDR3 contains 16 residues. V was shortened by 1 base and J by 3 bases, with 14 bases between the two germline ends. Germline lookup yields CDR1 SGHDN and CDR2 FVKESK. The CDR3 spells CASSQVPNRRTDTQYF. The CDR3 region has the DNA TGTGCCAGCAGCCAAGTGCCGAACCGTCGGACAGATACGCAGTATTTT.

The rearrangement uses TRBV7-2 and TRBJ1-4, with TRBD1 identical over 8 bases. With 2 bases clipped from V and 8 bases from J, the junction kept 19 bases outside the gene matches. Germline V lookup: CDR1 SGHTA, CDR2 FQGNSA. This CDR3 is built from 19 residues. This CDR3 is CASSLWDQGQGAFGEKLFF. The CDR3 DNA sequence: TGTGCCAGCAGCTTATGGGATCAGGGGCAGGGGGCCTTCGGAGAAAAACTGTTTTTT.

This chain joins TRBV9 and TRBJ2-7, with unresolved D. In germline, CDR1 is SGDLS, CDR2 YYNGEE. V dropped 4 bases and J dropped 2 bases, with 19 bases sitting between them. The CDR3 extends over 16 amino acids. CDR3 region: CASSPSRRMAAYEQYF. The CDR3 DNA reads as TGTGCCAGCAGCCCGAGTCGTCGAATGGCGGCCTACGAGCAGTACTTC.

This clone was seen just once. The V gene is TRBV3-1 (or the pseudogene TRBV3-2), the J gene TRBJ1-2; TRBD1 might be the D (5 bases). Germline assignment: CDR1 LGHDT and CDR2 YNNKEL (reference sequence). The V and J ends lost 5 bases and 7 bases respectively, with 17 bases between them. This CDR3 has 14 residues. CDR3 nucleotides: TGTGCCAGCAGCATACGGACGAGGGGAGGTGGCTACACCTTC. Its protein product is CASSIRTRGGGYTF.

This clone has a count of ten or more. Other nucleotide sequences in the sample specify the same CDR3. This sequence joins TRBV6-1 and TRBJ2-5; 12 bases map to TRBD2. The CDR3 totals 15 residues. Germline CDR1 is MNHNS and CDR2 is SASEGT. V shed 2 bases, J shed 2 bases, and the junction held 0 bases outside the gene matches. DNA of the CDR3: TGTGCCAGCAGTGAACTAGCGGGGGGGCAAGAGACCCAGTACTTC. It encodes CASSELAGGQETQYF.

The chain carries TRBV12-3 or TRBV12-4 and TRBJ1-2, with no clear D. Deletions cut 4 bases from V and 8 bases from J, with 14 bases between. The CDR3 runs 13 residues. The CDR3 is CASSSLGSVGYTF. The CDR3, as DNA: TGTGCCAGCAGTTCCCTCGGGAGCGTGGGCTACACCTTC.